A selection of T cell receptor beta chains follows, all from one sample in a study of immune evolution from preneoplasia to lung adenocarcinoma. Libraries were prepared by immunoSEQ multiplex PCR; TCRdb keeps only in-frame clonotypes and omits some of them. Seen here are more than 25,000 clones, 74% observed once, and the top ten hold 4.5% to 7%. Source material: FFPE invasive lung adenocarcinoma tissue. Receptors were obtained from a person in their sixties with invasive lung adenocarcinoma. Some clones in this sample may be carry-over from other donors' samples. CDR3s include the opening cysteine and the closing phenylalanine or tryptophan. D genes are given only for firm matches. The size of a clone is reported for some rows only, either as once, few or many, or as a class for expanded clones.

TRBJ2-5 | TRBV12-5 | once | . | CASGSWESQETQYF | TGTGCTAGTGGAAGTTGGGAATCACAAGAGACCCAGTACTTC
TRBJ2-5 | TRBV11-3 | . | TRBD2 | CASSVGRGGRRETQYF | TGTGCCAGCAGCGTGGGGAGGGGCGGGAGAAGAGAGACCCAGTACTTC
TRBJ2-7 | TRBV5-5 | . | TRBD1 | CASSYMSGTAYEQYF | TGTGCCAGCAGCTATATGTCCGGGACAGCCTACGAGCAGTACTTC
TRBJ1-1 | TRBV28 | . | . | CASIRVLEGTEAFF | TGTGCCAGCATCAGGGTCCTGGAGGGCACTGAAGCTTTCTTT
TRBJ2-7 | TRBV7-8 | . | TRBD2 | CASSLAVGLAGAYEQYF | TGTGCCAGCAGCTTAGCCGTGGGACTAGCGGGAGCCTACGAGCAGTACTTC
TRBJ2-7 | TRBV2 | few | . | CASSAWEEQYF | TGTGCCAGCAGTGCCTGGGAAGAGCAGTACTTC
TRBJ2-2 | TRBV5-4 | . | . | CASSLITGRTGELFF | TGTGCCAGCAGCCTAATAACAGGGCGCACCGGGGAGCTGTTTTTT
TRBJ2-5 | TRBV12-5 | once | . | CASGTGSLVQETQYF | TGTGCTAGTGGAACAGGCTCCCTTGTTCAAGAGACCCAGTACTTC
TRBJ2-5 | TRBV25-1 | . | . | CASSVGGLQETQYF | TGTGCCAGCAGTGTGGGGGGCCTTCAAGAGACCCAGTACTTC
TRBJ2-5 | TRBV7-2 | . | TRBD2 | CASSGTSGQTQYF | TGTGCCAGCAGCGGGACTAGCGGGCAGACCCAGTACTTC
TRBJ1-5 | TRBV28 | . | . | CEIWENQPQHF | TGTGAGATATGGGAAAATCAGCCCCAGCATTTT
TRBJ2-6 | TRBV7-3 | few | . | CASSIDGANVLTF | TGTGCCAGCAGTATAGACGGGGCCAACGTCCTGACTTTC
TRBJ2-2 | TRBV5-5 | . | TRBD1 | CASSLDRADTGELFF | TGTGCCAGCAGCCTAGACAGGGCGGACACCGGGGAGCTGTTTTTT
TRBJ2-6 | TRBV6-4 | . | TRBD1 | CASSDSGTGGANVLTF | TGTGCCAGCAGTGACTCGGGGACAGGCGGGGCCAACGTCCTGACTTTC
TRBJ2-5 | TRBV2 | . | TRBD1 | CASSADRGSGETQYF | TGTGCCAGCAGCGCAGACAGGGGTTCGGGAGAGACCCAGTACTTC
TRBJ2-7 | TRBV11-2 | . | TRBD1 | CASSRQGHYEQYF | TGTGCCAGCAGTCGACAGGGTCACTACGAGCAGTACTTC